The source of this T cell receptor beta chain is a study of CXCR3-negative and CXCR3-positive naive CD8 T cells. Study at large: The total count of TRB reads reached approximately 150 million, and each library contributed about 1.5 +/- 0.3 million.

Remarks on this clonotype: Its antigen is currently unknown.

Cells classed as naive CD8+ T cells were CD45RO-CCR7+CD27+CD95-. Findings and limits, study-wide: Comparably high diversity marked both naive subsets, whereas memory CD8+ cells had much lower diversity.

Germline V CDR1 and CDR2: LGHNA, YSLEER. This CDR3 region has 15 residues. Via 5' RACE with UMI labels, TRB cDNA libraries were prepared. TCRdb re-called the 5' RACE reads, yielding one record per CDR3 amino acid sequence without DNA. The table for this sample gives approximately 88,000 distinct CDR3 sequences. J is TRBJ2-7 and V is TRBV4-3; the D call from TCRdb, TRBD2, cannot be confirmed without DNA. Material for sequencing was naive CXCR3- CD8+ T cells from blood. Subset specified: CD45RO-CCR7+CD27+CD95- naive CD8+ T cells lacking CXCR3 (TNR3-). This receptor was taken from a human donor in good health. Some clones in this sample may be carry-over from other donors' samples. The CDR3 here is CASSQVAGVHYEQYF.